The 26 T cell receptor beta chains in this list originate from one sample, sequenced in a study of blood T cell repertoires in COVID-19. Clones were sequenced by immunoSEQ multiplex PCR, and TCRdb holds only the in-frame ones, with some missing. Among about 300,000 clones listed, around nine tenths were seen once. Input material: peripheral blood. These receptors were collected from a man in his forties with acute or convalescent COVID-19.

The rearrangement links TRBV6-1 to TRBJ1-3; D may be TRBD1 (5 bases). Per the germline V gene, CDR1 is MNHNS and CDR2 is SASEGT. The CDR3 runs to 15 residues. V was pared by 2 bases and J by 3 bases, with 11 bases between. CDR3 DNA: TGTGCCAGCAGTGAAATCGACAGTTATGGAAACACCATATATTTT. It translates to CASSEIDSYGNTIYF.

This clone was detected only a few times. The V and J genes are TRBV6-1 and TRBJ1-1; tentatively, D is TRBD1 (6 bases). Trimming shortened V by 2 bases and J by 6 bases, and 10 bases separated the two germline ends. The germline V gene encodes CDR1 MNHNS and CDR2 SASEGT. The CDR3 is 13 amino acids. The DNA for the CDR3 is TGTGCCAGCAGTGAAAACAGGGCGGCTGAAGCTTTCTTT. Residues: CASSENRAAEAFF.

The chain has TRBV4-2 and TRBJ2-1, with D maybe TRBD1 (5 bases). V was trimmed by 2 bases and J by 8 bases, leaving 13 bases between them. Germline-derived CDR1 and CDR2 are LGHNA and YNFKEQ. The CDR3 has 14 residues. The CDR3 reads CASSQSHRGDEQFF. CDR3 DNA sequence: TGTGCCAGCAGCCAATCTCATAGGGGCGATGAGCAGTTCTTC.

The rearrangement uses TRBV7-9 and TRBJ2-3; TRBD1 matches at 9 bases. Losses at the gene ends were 8 bases for V and 2 bases for J; bases not matched to a gene: 8. The germline V gene has CDR1 SEHNR and CDR2 FQNEAQ (reference sequence). This CDR3 region has 15 residues. The CDR3 spells CASVRDRASTDTQYF. The CDR3 region has the DNA TGTGCCAGCGTCAGGGACAGGGCCTCCACAGATACGCAGTATTTT.

The V and J genes are TRBV12-3 or TRBV12-4 and TRBJ2-3; D is unclear. The CDR3 loop spans 12 amino acids. The germline V and J ends were trimmed by 4 bases and 6 bases, with 8 bases remaining between them. DNA for the CDR3: TGTGCCAGCAGTTCCCCCCGGGATACGCAGTATTTT. Translation gives CASSSPRDTQYF.

V is TRBV6-5 and J is TRBJ1-4, with D perhaps matching TRBD1 (6 bases). CDR3 length: 12 residues. V lost 6 bases and J 5 bases, leaving 7 bases between the germline ends. Germline assignment: CDR1 MNHEY and CDR2 SVGAGI. CDR3 DNA: TGTGCCAGCAGCAGGGGAAATGAAAAACTGTTTTTT. It specifies CASSRGNEKLFF.

This chain links TRBV11-1 with TRBJ1-1; 9 bases fit TRBD1. V dropped 5 bases and J dropped 8; count of bases not matched to a gene: 3. The CDR3 extends over 12 amino acids. The V gene's germline CDR1 is SGHAT and CDR2 FQDESV (reference sequence). In DNA form, the CDR3 reads TGTGCCAGCAGCCCAGACAGGGGGGAAGCTTTCTTT. Protein product: CASSPDRGEAFF.

This sequence joins TRBV6-5 and TRBJ1-5; 9 nucleotides align to TRBD1. J lost 3 bases, V lost 9 bases, and 6 bases had no gene match. The CDR3 length is 14 residues. CDR1 MNHEY and CDR2 SVGAGI come from the germline V gene. CDR3 DNA: TGTGCCAGTACCGGGACAGGGCTCAATCAGCCCCAGCATTTT. Protein: CASTGTGLNQPQHF.

V and J are TRBV19 and TRBJ2-1; D unclear. The CDR3 loop spans 14 amino acids. The V end lost 4 bases, the J end lost 9 bases, and 16 bases lay between the germline ends. Looked up from germline, CDR1 is LNHDA and CDR2 is SQIVND (reference sequence). In DNA form, the CDR3 reads TGTGCCAGTAGTACCCCCCGAGCAAAGCTTGAGCAGTTCTTC. Its translation: CASSTPRAKLEQFF.

This chain connects TRBV6-5 to TRBJ1-2; possible D gene TRBD1, 6 bases. V dropped 6 bases and J dropped 5 bases, with 19 bases sitting between them. CDR1 is MNHEY, CDR2 SVGAGI, per germline. This CDR3 contains 15 residues. Here the CDR3 reads CASSQTTGEFYGYTF. As DNA, the CDR3 is TGTGCCAGCAGCCAAACGACAGGCGAATTTTATGGCTACACCTTC.

The chain couples TRBV5-4 to TRBJ1-2; D not certain. The CDR3 spans 14 residues. The germline V and J ends were trimmed by 0 bases and 2 bases, with 8 bases remaining between them. Per the germline V gene, CDR1 is SGHNT and CDR2 is YYREEE (reference sequence). CDR3 in DNA: TGTGCCAGCAGCTTGGACAGCGGAAACTATGGCTACACCTTC. This translates into CASSLDSGNYGYTF.

The V and J genes are TRBV5-1 and TRBJ1-5, with D tentatively TRBD1 (5 bases). This CDR3 has 15 residues. V lost 2 bases and J lost 5, with 14 bases in between. CDR1 and CDR2 from the germline V gene are SGHRS and YFSETQ. CDR3 region: CASSFGYGGDQPQHF. The DNA of the CDR3 is TGCGCCAGCAGCTTTGGTTACGGGGGAGATCAGCCCCAGCATTTT.

This rearrangement joins TRBV24-1 to TRBJ2-3, with 9 bases that match TRBD2. CDR1 is KGHDR and CDR2 is SFDVKD in the germline V gene. V was pared by 3 bases and J by 3 bases, with 12 bases of the junction left unmatched. The CDR3 contains 18 residues. The CDR3 loop reads CATSDPRGSGGPTDTQYF. The CDR3 nucleotides read TGTGCCACCAGTGATCCGCGGGGGAGCGGGGGGCCAACAGATACGCAGTATTTT.

The chain combines TRBV5-4 with TRBJ1-2, with TRBD1 identical over 11 bases. This CDR3 has 14 amino acids. Losses at the gene ends were 5 bases for V and 6 bases for J; bases not matched to a gene: 6. Germline V CDR1 and CDR2: SGHNT, YYREEE (reference sequence). The CDR3 DNA reads as TGTGCCAGCAGTCCGGACAGGGGGCTACATGGCTACACCTTC. It is translated as CASSPDRGLHGYTF.

This clone has only one observation. The V and J genes are TRBV2 and TRBJ2-1; 8 bases are shared with TRBD1. The length of the CDR3 is 15 residues. V lost 6 bases to trimming and J lost 4 bases; unmatched junction nucleotides: 8. Germline-derived CDR1 and CDR2 are SNHLY and FYNNEI. In DNA form, the CDR3 reads TGTGCCAGCAGATCCGACAGGGGCTTTTACAATGAGCAGTTCTTC. Protein: CASRSDRGFYNEQFF. Together with reference TRBV2 and TRBJ2-1, the CDR3 gives the full variable domain: EPEVTQTPSHQVTQMGQEVILRCVPISNHLYFYWYRQILGQKVEFLVSFYNNEISEKSEIFDDQFSVERPDGSNFTLKIRSTKLEDSAMYFCASRSDRGFYNEQFFGPGTRLTVL.

The rearrangement links TRBV10-1 to TRBJ1-1; 9 bases are shared with TRBD1. J was trimmed by 3 bases and V by 5 bases; bases with no gene match: 7. Germline CDR1 and CDR2: WNHNN and SYGVQD (reference sequence). The CDR3 covers 15 residues. Written as DNA, the CDR3 is TGCGCCAGCAGTCGTGACAGGGGGGTATACACTGAAGCTTTCTTT. It codes for CASSRDRGVYTEAFF.

V usage is TRBV11-2 and J usage is TRBJ2-3, with D hard to call. CDR1 and CDR2 (germline): SGHAT, FQNNGV. With 2 bases removed from V and 2 bases from J, the gap between germline ends came to 17 bases. The CDR3 spans 17 residues. Here the CDR3 DNA reads TGTGCCAGCAGCTTACGTCACACCGTGCCACCCACAGATACGCAGTATTTT. Its protein is CASSLRHTVPPTDTQYF.

The V and J genes are TRBV7-8 and TRBJ2-7; 9 bases fit TRBD1. The CDR3 runs to 14 residues. Germline CDR1 is SGHVS and CDR2 is FQNEAQ. With V trimmed by 2 bases and J by 9 bases, 8 bases remained unmatched. The CDR3 DNA follows: TGTGCCAGCAGCTTAAACGACAGGGGGAGCGGGCAGTACTTC. Translating gives CASSLNDRGSGQYF.

V gene TRBV5-1 combines with J gene TRBJ1-6; 8 bases fit TRBD1. The ends lost 4 bases at V and 1 base at J; junction bases unmatched: 4. The V gene's germline CDR1 is SGHRS and CDR2 YFSETQ. The CDR3 consists of 16 residues. The DNA of the CDR3 is TGCGCCAGCAGCGTAACAGGGGGTTCCTATAATTCACCCCTCCACTTT. Translation: CASSVTGGSYNSPLHF.

The rearrangement joins TRBV5-1 to TRBJ1-6; D may be TRBD1 (5 bases). CDR1 SGHRS and CDR2 YFSETQ come from the germline V gene. The CDR3 is made up of 15 amino acids. Between the trimmed V and J ends, which lost 3 bases and 7 bases, there was a span of 14 bases. CDR3 nucleotides: TGCGCCAGCAGCTGGGGCGTTCAGGAGAATTCACCCCTCCACTTT. Protein: CASSWGVQENSPLHF.

This rearrangement joins TRBV2 to TRBJ1-1; 7 bases agree with TRBD1. V lost 6 bases to trimming and J lost 12 bases; unmatched junction nucleotides: 13. The CDR3 sequence is 13 residues long. Germline V gene data show CDR1 as SNHLY and CDR2 as FYNNEI. The CDR3 is CASSGGGLKRTFF. The CDR3 DNA is TGTGCCAGCAGCGGAGGGGGCTTAAAGAGGACTTTCTTT.

V and J are TRBV6-4 and TRBJ2-3; the match to TRBD2 covers 12 bases. CDR1 and CDR2 (germline): MRHNA, SNTAGT. Unmatched junction bases numbered 13, after V lost 8 bases and J lost 4 bases. The CDR3 spans 17 residues. The CDR3 DNA reads TGTGCCAGCCGTACTAGCGGGGGGCTGACTCGGGCAGATACGCAGTATTTT. This gives the protein CASRTSGGLTRADTQYF.

The V call is TRBV2, the J call TRBJ1-6, with 9 bases lining up with TRBD1. Germline CDR1 is SNHLY and CDR2 is FYNNEI. This CDR3 spans 15 amino acids. V shed 6 bases and J 7 bases; nucleotides not matched to a gene: 7. The CDR3: CASSPTGGLNSPLHF. Written as DNA, the CDR3 is TGTGCCAGCAGCCCCACAGGGGGCCTCAATTCACCCCTCCACTTT.

CDR3 region: CASSTGVSSTDTQYF. CDR3 nucleotides: TGCGCCAGCTCGACAGGGGTCTCTAGCACAGATACGCAGTATTTT. The chain recombines TRBV5-1 with TRBJ2-3, with 8 bases that match TRBD1. CDR1 and CDR2 (germline): SGHRS, YFSETQ. The ends lost 7 bases at V and 0 bases at J; junction bases unmatched: 7. The length of the CDR3 is 15 residues.

The chain couples TRBV4-1 to TRBJ1-1; possible D gene TRBD1, 6 bases. This CDR3 spans 17 amino acids. V lost 2 bases, J lost 3 bases, and 19 bases lay in between. Germline V gene data show CDR1 as MGHRA and CDR2 as YSYEKL. In DNA form, the CDR3 reads TGCGCCAGCAGCCAAAGCCTCGCAGGGGCCAGGCACACTGAAGCTTTCTTT. As protein: CASSQSLAGARHTEAFF.

This chain links TRBV19 with TRBJ2-3, with D maybe TRBD1 (5 bases). V was trimmed by 2 bases and J by 14 bases, leaving 11 bases between them. The CDR3 contains 11 residues. The germline V gene encodes CDR1 LNHDA and CDR2 SQIVND (reference sequence). The CDR3 DNA sequence: TGTGCCAGTAGTATACAGGGCCGTCGGTATTTT. Protein: CASSIQGRRYF.